This T cell receptor beta chain was identified during a study of control samples from healthy donors and cancer patients. Germline V gene lookup returns CDR1 SGHVS and CDR2 FQNEAQ. The CDR3 runs 15 residues. V gave up 5 bases and J gave up 3 bases, with 16 bases separating them. TCRdb's table, derived via immunoSEQ multiplex PCR, lists solely in-frame clones and lacks some. This sample has about 54,000 clones, with around 96% found just once. The source is a woman in her 30s in good health. J is TRBJ2-5 and V is TRBV7-8, with TRBD1 as a possible D gene (6 bases). Material: blood. The CDR3 region is CASSLRYDRKETQYF. For the CDR3, the DNA is TGTGCCAGCAGCCTGCGCTACGACAGGAAAGAGACCCAGTACTTC.